This is a list of T cell receptor beta chains from one sample in a study of blood T cells in healthy people across ages. MiXCR, applied by TCRdb to the 5' RACE reads, yields one record per CDR3 protein. The table records around 870,000 distinct CDR3 sequences, about 30% of them present only once. Sequencing was performed on blood. All receptors derive from a woman at least 80 years old in good health. The CDR3 runs from the conserved cysteine through the conserved F or W. D genes are given only for firm matches. Not all rows give a size; the values are once, few, many and, for expanded clones, a class.

D: NA; V: TRBV6-5; J: TRBJ2-5; size: NA; DNA: TGTGCCAGCAGGGCCCCAGGGAATGAGCAGTACTTC; CDR3: CASRAPGNEQYF
D: TRBD1; V: TRBV7-9; J: TRBJ1-2; size: few; DNA: TGTGCCAGCAGCTTAGATTGGCCAGGGGGCGTAACCTATGGCTACACCTTC; CDR3: CASSLDWPGGVTYGYTF
D: TRBD1; V: TRBV4-3; J: TRBJ2-1; size: NA; DNA: TGCGCCAGCAGCCAAGATCTGACAGGGGGCTCCTACAATGAGCAGTTCTTC; CDR3: CASSQDLTGGSYNEQFF
D: NA; V: TRBV11-1; J: TRBJ2-1; size: many; DNA: TGTGCCAGCAGCCCGGTTCAGCTCAATGAGCAGTTCTTC; CDR3: CASSPVQLNEQFF
D: NA; V: TRBV6-2/TRBV6-3; J: TRBJ2-3; size: few; DNA: TGTGCCAGCAGTCCCGCTAGCGCCACCCCCACAGATACGCAGTATTTT; CDR3: CASSPASATPTDTQYF
D: TRBD1; V: TRBV7-2; J: TRBJ1-1; size: NA; DNA: TGTGCCAGCAGCTTACAGGGGGCTGTCACTGAAGCTTTCTTT; CDR3: CASSLQGAVTEAFF
D: TRBD1; V: TRBV12-3/TRBV12-4; J: TRBJ2-7; size: many; DNA: TGTGCCAGCAGTTTAACGATTGACAGGGGAAAGAAGGAGCAGTACTTC; CDR3: CASSLTIDRGKKEQYF
D: TRBD1; V: TRBV10-3; J: TRBJ2-7; size: NA; DNA: TGTGCCACCGGAACAGGGGGCAGCTCCTACGAGCAGTACTTC; CDR3: CATGTGGSSYEQYF
D: TRBD2; V: TRBV6-1; J: TRBJ2-7; size: few; DNA: TGTGCCAGCAGTGACAGACTAGCGGGGGGTGAGCAGTACTTC; CDR3: CASSDRLAGGEQYF
D: NA; V: TRBV20-1; J: TRBJ1-5; size: many; DNA: TGCAGTGCTAATCAGGGGAGCAATCAGCCCCAGCATTTT; CDR3: CSANQGSNQPQHF
D: NA; V: TRBV20-1; J: TRBJ2-3; size: many; DNA: TGCAGTGCTAGTTCCGGGACGGGCACAGATACGCAGTATTTT; CDR3: CSASSGTGTDTQYF
D: TRBD2; V: TRBV20-1; J: TRBJ2-1; size: many; DNA: TGCAGTGCTAGAGCCGCGAGTCCCGGGACTAGCGGGGTGAGCTCCTACAATGAGCAGTTCTTC; CDR3: CSARAASPGTSGVSSYNEQFF
D: NA; V: TRBV15; J: TRBJ2-7; size: NA; DNA: TGTGCCACCAGCAGAGATCGTAACCCCTTGTACAATGAGCAGTACTTC; CDR3: CATSRDRNPLYNEQYF
D: TRBD1; V: TRBV6-4; J: TRBJ1-4; size: few; DNA: TGTGCCAGCAGGCCGACAGGGGAAAGTGAAAAACTGTTTTTT; CDR3: CASRPTGESEKLFF
D: TRBD2; V: TRBV4-1; J: TRBJ2-1; size: many; DNA: TGCGCCAGCAGCCAATCTAGCGGGGGGGCCACCTACAATGAGCAGTTCTTC; CDR3: CASSQSSGGATYNEQFF
D: TRBD1; V: TRBV20-1; J: TRBJ1-5; size: NA; DNA: TGCAGTGCTAGAGCGGGACAGGAGCGAGGCAATCAGCCCCAGCATTTT; CDR3: CSARAGQERGNQPQHF
D: NA; V: TRBV10-3; J: TRBJ2-7; size: many; DNA: TGTGCCATCAGGCAGGGGCATGAGTACGAGCAGTACTTC; CDR3: CAIRQGHEYEQYF
D: NA; V: TRBV4-3; J: TRBJ2-3; size: NA; DNA: TGCGCCAGCAGCCAAAGCCAGGGGTTATTTCCAGATACGCAGTATTTT; CDR3: CASSQSQGLFPDTQYF
D: TRBD1; V: TRBV12-3/TRBV12-4; J: TRBJ2-6; size: many; DNA: TGTGCCAGCAGAGCGACAGGGAACGGGGCCAACGTCCTGACTTTC; CDR3: CASRATGNGANVLTF
D: TRBD1; V: TRBV3-1; J: TRBJ2-3; size: many; DNA: TGTGCCAGCAGCCAACGACCAGGACAGGGCACAGATACGCAGTATTTT; CDR3: CASSQRPGQGTDTQYF
D: NA; V: TRBV24-1; J: TRBJ2-2; size: NA; DNA: TGTGCCACCAGTGATCCGAGCTTTGCGGCGAGCACCGGGGAGCGGTTTTTT; CDR3: CATSDPSFAASTGERFF
D: NA; V: TRBV3-1; J: TRBJ2-5; size: many; DNA: TGTGCCAGCAGCCAAGAGGCGTTGGAGACCCAGTACTTC; CDR3: CASSQEALETQYF
D: TRBD2; V: TRBV7-9; J: TRBJ2-1; size: NA; DNA: TGTGCCAGCAGCTTAGAGCTAGCGGTTTACAATGAGCAGTTCTTC; CDR3: CASSLELAVYNEQFF
D: NA; V: TRBV29-1; J: TRBJ2-5; size: NA; DNA: TGCAGCGTTGCGGGCGGAGAAGAGACCCAGTACTTC; CDR3: CSVAGGEETQYF
D: TRBD1; V: TRBV12-3/TRBV12-4; J: TRBJ1-5; size: many; DNA: TGTGCCAGCAGCCCCCGACAGGGGACAAAAGCCCAGCATTTT; CDR3: CASSPRQGTKAQHF
D: NA; V: TRBV6-5; J: TRBJ2-1; size: NA; DNA: TGTGCCAGCAGTTCCCCGGGTCAGGGGCAGTTCTTC; CDR3: CASSSPGQGQFF
D: TRBD2; V: TRBV6-6; J: TRBJ2-1; size: many; DNA: TGTGCCAGCCACTCCGGGGGGGCGTATACCTACAATGAGCAGTTCTTC; CDR3: CASHSGGAYTYNEQFF
D: NA; V: TRBV18; J: TRBJ1-1; size: NA; DNA: TGTGCCAGCTCATCACGGGACACAATGAACACTGAAGCTTTCTTT; CDR3: CASSSRDTMNTEAFF
D: NA; V: TRBV5-6; J: TRBJ2-7; size: many; DNA: TGTGCCAGCAGCTCTTATGGGACGTACGAGCAGTACTTC; CDR3: CASSSYGTYEQYF
D: NA; V: TRBV5-1; J: TRBJ1-2; size: NA; DNA: TGCGCCAGCAGATTTACCCTGGCAGGGAACTATGGCTACACCTTC; CDR3: CASRFTLAGNYGYTF
D: TRBD1; V: TRBV28; J: TRBJ2-7; size: NA; DNA: TGTGCCAGCAGTTCGGGACAGAGTCCCCACTACGAGCAGTACTTC; CDR3: CASSSGQSPHYEQYF
D: NA; V: TRBV6-1; J: TRBJ2-3; size: many; DNA: TGTGCCAGCAGAGCTTTTCAGGGCACAGATACGCAGTATTTT; CDR3: CASRAFQGTDTQYF
D: TRBD2; V: TRBV7-2; J: TRBJ2-5; size: many; DNA: TGTGCCAGCAGCTTACGGTGGGGGGGGACTAGCGGCCAAGAGACCCAGTACTTC; CDR3: CASSLRWGGTSGQETQYF
D: TRBD1; V: TRBV3-1; J: TRBJ2-1; size: many; DNA: TGTGCCAGCAGCCGACATCCGGGACAGGGGGCAGGTGAGCAGTTCTTC; CDR3: CASSRHPGQGAGEQFF
D: NA; V: TRBV20-1; J: TRBJ2-3; size: many; DNA: TGCAGTGCTAGAGGACAGGGACTGGGAACAGATACGCAGTATTTT; CDR3: CSARGQGLGTDTQYF
D: NA; V: TRBV9; J: TRBJ2-1; size: few; DNA: TGTGCCAGCAGCGTCTTGTCTCCCTACAATGAGCAGTTCTTC; CDR3: CASSVLSPYNEQFF
D: NA; V: TRBV20-1; J: TRBJ1-2; size: few; DNA: TGCAGTGCTAGAGAGGCAGGGAGAAGCTATGGCTACACCTTC; CDR3: CSAREAGRSYGYTF
D: NA; V: TRBV5-6; J: TRBJ2-7; size: many; DNA: TGTGCCAGCAGCTTGGGCGTCAGAGTCTACGAGCAGTACTTC; CDR3: CASSLGVRVYEQYF
D: NA; V: TRBV4-3; J: TRBJ2-3; size: many; DNA: TGCGCCAGCAGCCAAGAACGAAGCACAGATACGCAGTATTTT; CDR3: CASSQERSTDTQYF
D: NA; V: TRBV30; J: TRBJ2-1; size: NA; DNA: TGCGCCTGGAATGGGGGGACACCACAAACCTACAATGAGCAGTTCTTC; CDR3: CAWNGGTPQTYNEQFF
D: NA; V: TRBV12-3/TRBV12-4; J: TRBJ1-6; size: few; DNA: TGTGCCAGCAGTCGGGACCGGAATTCACCCCCCCACTTT; CDR3: CASSRDRNSPPHF
D: NA; V: TRBV29-1; J: TRBJ1-2; size: few; DNA: TGCAGCGTGCAGGGTGGAGCTAACTATGACTACACCTTC; CDR3: CSVQGGANYDYTF